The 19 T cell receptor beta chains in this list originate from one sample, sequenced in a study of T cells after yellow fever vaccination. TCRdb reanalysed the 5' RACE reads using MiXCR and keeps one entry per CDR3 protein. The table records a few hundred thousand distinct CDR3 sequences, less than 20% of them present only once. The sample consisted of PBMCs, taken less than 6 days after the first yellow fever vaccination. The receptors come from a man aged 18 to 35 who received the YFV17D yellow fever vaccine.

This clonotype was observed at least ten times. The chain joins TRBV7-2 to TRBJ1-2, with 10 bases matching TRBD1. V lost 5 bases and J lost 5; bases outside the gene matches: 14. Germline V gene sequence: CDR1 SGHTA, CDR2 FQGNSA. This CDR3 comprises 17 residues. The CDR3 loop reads CASSAPPGTGDRYGYTF. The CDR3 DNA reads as TGTGCCAGCAGCGCCCCCCCGGGGACAGGGGACCGTTATGGCTACACCTTC.

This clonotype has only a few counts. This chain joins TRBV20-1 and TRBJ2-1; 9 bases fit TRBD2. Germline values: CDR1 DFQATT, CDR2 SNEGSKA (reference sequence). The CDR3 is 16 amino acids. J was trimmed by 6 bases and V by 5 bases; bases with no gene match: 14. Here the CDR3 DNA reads TGCAGTGCTTTCCCACAAGGTAGCGGGGGTGTCAATGAGCAGTTCTTC. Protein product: CSAFPQGSGGVNEQFF.

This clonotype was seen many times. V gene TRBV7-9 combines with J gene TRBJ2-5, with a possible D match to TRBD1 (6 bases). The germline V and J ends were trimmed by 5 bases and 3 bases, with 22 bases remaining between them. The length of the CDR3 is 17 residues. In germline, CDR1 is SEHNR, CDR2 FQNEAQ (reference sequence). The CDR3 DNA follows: TGTGCCAGCAGCCCTAAAAAGGGACAACTCCGCGAAGAGACCCAGTACTTC. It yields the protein CASSPKKGQLREETQYF.

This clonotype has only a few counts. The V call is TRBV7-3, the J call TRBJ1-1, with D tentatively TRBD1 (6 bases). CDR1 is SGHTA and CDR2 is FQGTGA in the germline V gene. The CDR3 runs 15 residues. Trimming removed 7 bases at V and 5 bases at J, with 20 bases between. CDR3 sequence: CASTPWGLLRTEAFF. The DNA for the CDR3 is TGTGCCAGCACCCCCTGGGGGCTGCTGCGGACTGAAGCTTTCTTT. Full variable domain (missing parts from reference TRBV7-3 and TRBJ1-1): GAGVSQTPSNKVTEKGKYVELRCDPISGHTALYWYRQSLGQGPEFLIYFQGTGAADDSGLPNDRFFAVRPEGSVSTLKIQRTERGDSAVYLCASTPWGLLRTEAFFGQGTRLTVV.

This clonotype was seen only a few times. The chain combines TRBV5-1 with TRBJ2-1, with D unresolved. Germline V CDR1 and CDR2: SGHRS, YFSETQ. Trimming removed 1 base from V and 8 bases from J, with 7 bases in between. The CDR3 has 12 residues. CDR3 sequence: CASSLLWDEQFF. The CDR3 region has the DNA TGCGCCAGCAGCTTGCTCTGGGATGAGCAGTTCTTC.

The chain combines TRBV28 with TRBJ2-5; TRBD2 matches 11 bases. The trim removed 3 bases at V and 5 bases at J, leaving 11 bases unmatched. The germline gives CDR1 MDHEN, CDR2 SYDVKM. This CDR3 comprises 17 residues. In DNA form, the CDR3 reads TGTGCCAGCAGTTTTTTGGGTAGCGGGGGGGCCCGTGAGACCCAGTACTTC. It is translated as CASSFLGSGGARETQYF.

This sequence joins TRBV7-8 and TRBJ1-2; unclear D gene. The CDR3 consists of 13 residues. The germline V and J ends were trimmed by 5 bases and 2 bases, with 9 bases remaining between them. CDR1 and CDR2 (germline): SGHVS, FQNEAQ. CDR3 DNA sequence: TGTGCCAGCAGCCCCTTGGCAAACTATGGCTACACCTTC. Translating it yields CASSPLANYGYTF.

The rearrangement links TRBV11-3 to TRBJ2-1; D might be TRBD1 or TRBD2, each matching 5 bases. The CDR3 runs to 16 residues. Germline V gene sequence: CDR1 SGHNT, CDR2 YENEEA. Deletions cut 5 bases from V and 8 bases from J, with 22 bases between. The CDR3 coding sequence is TGTGCCAGCAGCAGGCGGGTGTCAGGGCGGAGCGATGAGCAGTTCTTC. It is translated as CASSRRVSGRSDEQFF.

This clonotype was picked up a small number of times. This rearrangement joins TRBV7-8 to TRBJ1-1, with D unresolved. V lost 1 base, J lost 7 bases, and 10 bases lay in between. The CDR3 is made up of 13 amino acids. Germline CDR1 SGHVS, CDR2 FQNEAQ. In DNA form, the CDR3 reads TGTGCCAGCAGCTTAGTTGGGAGAGGTGAAGCTTTCTTT. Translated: CASSLVGRGEAFF.

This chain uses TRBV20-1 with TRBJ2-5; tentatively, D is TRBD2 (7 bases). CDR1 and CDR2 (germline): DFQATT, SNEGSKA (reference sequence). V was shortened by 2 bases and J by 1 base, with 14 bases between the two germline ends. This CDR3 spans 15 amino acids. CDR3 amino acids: CSARPGEGGQETQYF. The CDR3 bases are TGCAGTGCTAGACCAGGGGAGGGGGGCCAAGAGACCCAGTACTTC.

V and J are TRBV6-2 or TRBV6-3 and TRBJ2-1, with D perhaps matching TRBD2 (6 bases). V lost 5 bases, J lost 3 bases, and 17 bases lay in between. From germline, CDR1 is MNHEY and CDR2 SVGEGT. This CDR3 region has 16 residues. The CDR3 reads CASSPLNRGLYNEQFF. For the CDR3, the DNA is TGTGCCAGCAGTCCCCTTAATCGGGGACTCTACAATGAGCAGTTCTTC.

The CDR3 DNA is TGTGCCACCTCTGGGACAGGGGGCTACGAGCAGTACTTC. It translates to CATSGTGGYEQYF. The chain is built from TRBV19 and TRBJ2-7; the match to TRBD1 covers 11 bases. Looked up from germline, CDR1 is LNHDA and CDR2 is SQIVND (reference sequence). The CDR3 consists of 13 residues. Losses at the gene ends were 10 bases for V and 3 bases for J; bases not matched to a gene: 5.

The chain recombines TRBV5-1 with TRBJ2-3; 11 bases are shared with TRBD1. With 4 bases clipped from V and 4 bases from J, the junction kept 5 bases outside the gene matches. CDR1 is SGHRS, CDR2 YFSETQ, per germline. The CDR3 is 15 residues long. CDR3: CASSDRTGGPDTQYF. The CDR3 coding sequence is TGCGCCAGCAGCGATCGGACAGGGGGCCCAGATACGCAGTATTTT. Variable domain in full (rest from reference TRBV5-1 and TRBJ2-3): KAGVTQTPRYLIKTRGQQVTLSCSPISGHRSVSWYQQTPGQGLQFLFEYFSETQRNKGNFPGRFSGRQFSNSRSEMNVSTLELGDSALYLCASSDRTGGPDTQYFGPGTRLTVL.

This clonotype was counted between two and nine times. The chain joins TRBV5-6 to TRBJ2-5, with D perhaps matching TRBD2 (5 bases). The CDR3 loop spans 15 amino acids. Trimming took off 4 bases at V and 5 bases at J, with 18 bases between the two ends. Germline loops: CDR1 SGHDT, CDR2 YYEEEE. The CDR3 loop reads CASSETAGRGETQYF. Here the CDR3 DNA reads TGTGCCAGCAGCGAGACCGCGGGTCGAGGGGAGACCCAGTACTTC.

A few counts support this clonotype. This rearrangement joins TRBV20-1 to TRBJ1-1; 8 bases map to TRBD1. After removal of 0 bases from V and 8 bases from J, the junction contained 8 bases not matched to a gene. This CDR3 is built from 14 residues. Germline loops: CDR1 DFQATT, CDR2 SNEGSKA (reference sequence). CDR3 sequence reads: CSARDGGQVGEAFF. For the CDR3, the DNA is TGCAGTGCTAGAGACGGGGGACAGGTAGGAGAAGCTTTCTTT.

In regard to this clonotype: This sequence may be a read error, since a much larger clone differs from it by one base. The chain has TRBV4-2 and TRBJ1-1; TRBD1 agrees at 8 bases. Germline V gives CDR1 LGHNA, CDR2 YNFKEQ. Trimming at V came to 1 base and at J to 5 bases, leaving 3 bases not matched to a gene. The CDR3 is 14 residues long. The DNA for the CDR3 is TGTGCCAGCAGCCAAGGGACAGGGAGGACTGAAGCTTTCTTT. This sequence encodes CASSQGTGRTEAFF.

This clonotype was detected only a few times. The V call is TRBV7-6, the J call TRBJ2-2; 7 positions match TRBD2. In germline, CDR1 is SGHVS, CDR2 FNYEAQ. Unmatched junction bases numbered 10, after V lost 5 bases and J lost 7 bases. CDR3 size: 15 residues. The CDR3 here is CASSPQSGANGELFF. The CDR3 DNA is TGTGCCAGCAGCCCCCAAAGCGGGGCGAACGGGGAGCTGTTTTTT.

CDR3 sequence reads: CASSDPGQLQYF. CDR3 nucleotide sequence: TGTGCCAGCAGCGACCCGGGACAGCTCCAGTATTTT. The chain combines TRBV7-3 with TRBJ2-3; 7 nucleotides match TRBD1. V was pared by 5 bases and J by 12 bases, with 8 bases of the junction left unmatched. The CDR3 length is 12 residues. Germline V gives CDR1 SGHTA, CDR2 FQGTGA.

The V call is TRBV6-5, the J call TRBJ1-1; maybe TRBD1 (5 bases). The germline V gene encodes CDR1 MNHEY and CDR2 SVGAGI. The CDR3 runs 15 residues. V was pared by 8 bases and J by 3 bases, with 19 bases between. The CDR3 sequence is CASVPGGRGYTEAFF. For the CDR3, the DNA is TGTGCCAGCGTTCCAGGTGGGCGGGGGTACACTGAAGCTTTCTTT.